One sample yielded the 3 T cell receptor beta chains listed below, sequenced in a study of shared clonotypes between healthy human individuals. Assay used: immunoSEQ multiplex PCR; TCRdb lists only in-frame clones, some missing. This sample has a few hundred thousand clones; over 65% occur once, and the top ten carry 10% to 13%. The sequenced sample consisted of memory CD4+ T cells sorted from blood. Subset reported: CD45RA-negative fraction. The receptors derive from a man younger than 45 in good health.

CDR3 amino acids: CAISVTRTGDYEQYF. The CDR3 coding sequence is TGTGCCATCAGTGTGACACGGACAGGGGACTACGAGCAGTACTTC. The rearrangement uses TRBV10-3 and TRBJ2-7; 9 positions match TRBD1. The germline CDR1 and CDR2 sequences are ENHRY and SYGVKD. V was clipped by 4 bases and J by 3 bases; unmatched bases: 7. The CDR3 length is 15 residues.

This clone was seen a few times. V and J are TRBV7-2 and TRBJ2-1; 7 positions match TRBD1. The V gene's germline CDR1 is SGHTA and CDR2 FQGNSA. The CDR3 extends over 16 amino acids. V shed 5 bases, J shed 3 bases, and the junction held 10 bases outside the gene matches. CDR3: CASSRAGTENYNEQFF. CDR3 DNA sequence: TGTGCCAGCAGCAGAGCCGGGACAGAAAACTACAATGAGCAGTTCTTC.

There are a few counts of this clone. This chain joins TRBV9 and TRBJ2-2; D not resolved. Germline CDR1 reads SGDLS; CDR2 reads YYNGEE. The CDR3 spans 15 residues. The V and J ends lost 5 bases and 4 bases respectively, with 15 bases between them. The CDR3 nucleotides are TGTGCCAGCAGTATCTCGACTTGGAGCACCGGGGAGCTGTTTTTT. Its protein product is CASSISTWSTGELFF.